This TCR beta chain was identified during a study of blood T cell repertoires in COVID-19 (TCRdb year 2020). In the study overall: Collaborator samples came from the United States, Italy and Spain and covered acute and convalescent phases of COVID-19. The prospective study material was composed of cDNA or gDNA derived from T cells, B-cell-depleted T cells, or PBMCs. Deeply sampled blood TCRbeta repertoires from subjects exposed to, actively infected with, or recovered from COVID-19 were included in the dataset. The repertoires were released in a freely available public database intended as a resource for research on the immune response to SARS-CoV-2. The samples were drawn from the first 160 participants of the ongoing ImmuneRACE study and from 1,254 subjects provided by 6 global collaborators. The sample metadata nearly always contained a de-identified subject ID, COVID-19 status, age in years and sex. Where HLA class I and class II types were available, the types were taken from metadata supplied by the sample provider, not from assay-based typing.

Overall study outcomes, separate from this receptor: How much clinical and demographic metadata was included differed by source and by participant, and the metadata was provided uncurated.

The immunoSEQ Assay, a bias-controlled multiplex PCR, was used to amplify TCRbeta CDR3 regions from genomic DNA. The source study handled its data this way. The number of nucleated cells in each sample was estimated by amplification of reference gene primers within the assay. Sequence reads were collapsed and filtered to measure the absolute abundance of every unique TCRbeta CDR3 rearrangement. For each sample, productive Simpson clonality was calculated as the square root of Simpson's diversity index across productive rearrangements. Imported from immuneACCESS, the table was reduced by TCRdb to in-frame sequences with V and J called. These copies leave out some clones; in studies compared against another copy, an unresolved V gene accounts for under half, and the cause of the remainder is not known. V, J and clone size reflect that table, while D and trimming were determined from the DNA. The sample table contains 250,000 or so clones; only one count was recorded for around 82% of them. Approximately 4% of the sample is taken by the ten largest.

This clone was seen only once. It lacks a known antigen. Qualities for individual bases were not recorded, and no much larger clone is one base off. Enrolling through a virtual design, the prospective study's participants ranged in age from about 18 to 89 years and lived across about two dozen United States geographic areas. To assign participants to cohorts, the prospective study relied on clinical history that participants themselves reported in a screening survey and a study questionnaire. Exposed participants were defined as having been in contact with someone with a PCR-confirmed or clinician-diagnosed COVID-19 case within 2 weeks of study entry. Each participant in the prospective study had whole blood, serum and a nasopharyngeal or oropharyngeal swab collected by mobile phlebotomists. Additional blood draws and questionnaires over an approximately 2-month period could optionally be provided by prospective study participants. Blood samples from the prospective study were shipped frozen or at room temperature prior to DNA extraction.

The CDR3, from cysteine to phenylalanine, totals 15 residues. CDR3 DNA only is kept here, 45 bases in frame from base 1. V and J are trimmed by 5 bases and 3 bases, and the gene matches miss 6 bases of the junction. CDR1 and CDR2 (SGHTA, FQGNSA) derive from the germline V gene. This receptor was taken from a woman between 40 and 55 years old who had been exposed to COVID-19. The chain uses TRBV7-2 and TRBJ2-1; 8 bases in between match TRBD2. Input material: PBMCs or T cells enriched from blood (not recorded which). The CDR3 protein is CASSPLAGGYNEQFF. The DNA reads TGTGCCAGCAGCCCTCTAGCGGGTGGCTACAATGAGCAGTTCTTC.